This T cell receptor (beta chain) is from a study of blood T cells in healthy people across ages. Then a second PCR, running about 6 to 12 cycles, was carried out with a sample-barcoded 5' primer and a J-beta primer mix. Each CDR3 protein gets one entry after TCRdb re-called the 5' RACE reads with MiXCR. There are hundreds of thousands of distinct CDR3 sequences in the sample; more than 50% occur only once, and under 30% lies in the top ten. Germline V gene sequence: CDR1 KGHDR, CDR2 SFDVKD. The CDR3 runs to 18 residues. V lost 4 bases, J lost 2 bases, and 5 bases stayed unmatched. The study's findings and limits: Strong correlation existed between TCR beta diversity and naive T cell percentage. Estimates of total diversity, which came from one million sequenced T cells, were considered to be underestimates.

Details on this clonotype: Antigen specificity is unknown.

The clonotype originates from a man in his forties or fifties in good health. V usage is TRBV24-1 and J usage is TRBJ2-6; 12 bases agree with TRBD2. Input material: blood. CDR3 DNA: TGTGCCACCAGTGAAAACGGACTAGCGGGACCTGGGGCCAACGTCCTGACTTTC. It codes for CATSENGLAGPGANVLTF.